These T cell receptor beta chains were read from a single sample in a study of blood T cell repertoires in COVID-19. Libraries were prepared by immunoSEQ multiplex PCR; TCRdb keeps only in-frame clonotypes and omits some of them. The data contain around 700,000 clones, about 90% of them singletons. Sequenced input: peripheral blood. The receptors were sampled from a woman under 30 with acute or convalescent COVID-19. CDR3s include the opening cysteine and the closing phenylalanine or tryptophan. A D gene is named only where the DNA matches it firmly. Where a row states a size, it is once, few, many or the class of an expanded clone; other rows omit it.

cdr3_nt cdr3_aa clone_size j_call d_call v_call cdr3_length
TGTGCCAGCAGCACAGGTCGGACAGGGAGATACAATGAGCAGTTCTTC CASSTGRTGRYNEQFF once TRBJ2-1 TRBD1 TRBV14 16
TGTGCCAGCAGCTTGGAGAGGGTGAACACTGAAGCTTTCTTT CASSLERVNTEAFF few TRBJ1-1 NA TRBV5-8 14
TGTGCCAGCAGCGCCTTACAGGGAAGCACTGAAGCTTTCTTT CASSALQGSTEAFF NA TRBJ1-1 NA TRBV9 14
TGCGCCAGCAGTCTGTGGACAGAGGATGGCTACACCTTC CASSLWTEDGYTF NA TRBJ1-2 NA TRBV23-1 13
TGCGCCAGCAGCCAAGTGGTCGACAGGGGTGGCAATCAGCCCCAGCATTTT CASSQVVDRGGNQPQHF NA TRBJ1-5 TRBD1 TRBV4-1 17
TGTGCCAGCAGTTTAACCCCCTGGGCGGGGGGCAGGAACGAGCAGTACTTC CASSLTPWAGGRNEQYF NA TRBJ2-7 TRBD2 TRBV27 17
TGTGCCAGCAGCCAAGACAGGGGAAATGAGCAGTTCTTC CASSQDRGNEQFF once TRBJ2-1 NA TRBV3-1/TRBV3-2 13
TGTGCCTGGAGTCTCACGGTTAATAATGAAAAACTGTTTTTT CAWSLTVNNEKLFF NA TRBJ1-4 NA TRBV30 14
TGTGCCAGCAGCCTCGGACAGGGCTGGTATGGCTACACCTTC CASSLGQGWYGYTF NA TRBJ1-2 TRBD1 TRBV7-9 14
TGTGCTAGTGGTTTGTACAGGGGGCTTTTTGGAAACACCATATATTTT CASGLYRGLFGNTIYF NA TRBJ1-3 TRBD1 TRBV12-5 16
TGTGCCAGTCAATTATCAATGGTGAGGACAGGGTTAGATACGCAGTATTTT CASQLSMVRTGLDTQYF NA TRBJ2-3 TRBD1 TRBV27 17
TGTGCCAGCACTAGGTTAGGCGACACTGAAGCTTTCTTT CASTRLGDTEAFF NA TRBJ1-1 NA TRBV6-5 13
TGCAGCGTTGTTCCCGGGAGCTCTGAAGCTTTCTTT CSVVPGSSEAFF NA TRBJ1-1 NA TRBV29-1 12
TGTGCCAGCAGCTCCACGTCGAATCAAACAGGGGACCAGCCCCAGCATTTT CASSSTSNQTGDQPQHF NA TRBJ1-5 TRBD1 TRBV7-2 17
TGTGCCAGTAGTATACAGGGAAGATCTGGAAACACCATATATTTT CASSIQGRSGNTIYF NA TRBJ1-3 NA TRBV19 15
TGTGCCAGCAGCCCTGGTCGAGCAGGAACGGGCTACACCTTC CASSPGRAGTGYTF NA TRBJ1-2 NA TRBV13 14
TGTGCCACCGGATATCTACAGGCCAATGAAAAACTGTTTTTT CATGYLQANEKLFF NA TRBJ1-4 NA TRBV15 14
TGTGCTAGTGGTTGGGCCCCGGGAGGTTCCTATGGCTACACCTTC CASGWAPGGSYGYTF NA TRBJ1-2 NA TRBV12-5 15
TGCGCCAGCAGCCAAGCAGTTTCTGATTCACCCCTCCACTTT CASSQAVSDSPLHF NA TRBJ1-6 NA TRBV4-3 14
TGTGCCAGCAGCTCCATGGGACAGGGCTACGAGCAGTACTTC CASSSMGQGYEQYF NA TRBJ2-7 TRBD1 TRBV6-2/TRBV6-3 14
TGTGCCAGCAGCTTAGAGGGAGGGACAGGAAGGGGGTATAGCAATCAGCCCCAGCATTTT CASSLEGGTGRGYSNQPQHF few TRBJ1-5 TRBD1 TRBV11-3 20
TGTGCCAGTAGTATAGTGTCCGGGGCTGAAGCTTTCTTT CASSIVSGAEAFF NA TRBJ1-1 NA TRBV19 13
TGCGCCAGCAGCCAAGATAGAGGGGCTACGGGACCCGGGGGGGTAATAGATACGCAGTATTTT CASSQDRGATGPGGVIDTQYF once TRBJ2-3 TRBD2 TRBV4-3 21
TGTGCCAGCAGGCCGGGACAGGGGTACTATGGCTACACCTTC CASRPGQGYYGYTF NA TRBJ1-2 TRBD1 TRBV3-1/TRBV3-2 14
TGCAGCGGTGCGGTAATTCAGAACACTGAAGCTTTCTTT CSGAVIQNTEAFF NA TRBJ1-1 NA TRBV29-1 13
TGTGCCATCATCAATCCCAACGGACAGTCCCAACTGTTTTTT CAIINPNGQSQLFF NA TRBJ1-4 NA TRBV7-9 14
TGTGCCAGCAGCCGTGGACAGGGGGAAACCGGGGAGCTGTTTTTT CASSRGQGETGELFF NA TRBJ2-2 TRBD1 TRBV11-3 15
TGTGCCAGCAGTGTCCGCGGGAACCCGAACACTGAAGCTTTCTTT CASSVRGNPNTEAFF once TRBJ1-1 NA TRBV9 15
TGTGCCAGTAGTACCCACAGGGGGCGGTACACCGGGGAGCTGTTTTTT CASSTHRGRYTGELFF once TRBJ2-2 TRBD1 TRBV19 16
TGTGCCAGCAGTGATGCGGAGCCAGCATATCAGCCCCAGCATTTT CASSDAEPAYQPQHF NA TRBJ1-5 NA TRBV6-1 15
TGTGCCAGTAGTCCAAACCCGACCCGGACGGGAGATATAGGCTACACCTTC CASSPNPTRTGDIGYTF NA TRBJ1-2 NA TRBV19 17
TGTGCCAGCCTGGACAGGGGAGATTCACCCCTCCACTTT CASLDRGDSPLHF NA TRBJ1-6 TRBD1 TRBV6-5 13
TGTGCCAGCAGCTTAGTAAGGGGCTATAACTATGGCTACACCTTC CASSLVRGYNYGYTF few TRBJ1-2 NA TRBV7-9 15
TGTGCCAGCAGCCACACGGACAGGGAGGGCACTGAAGCTTTCTTT CASSHTDREGTEAFF NA TRBJ1-1 TRBD1 TRBV3-1/TRBV3-2 15
TGTGCTAGTGGACTTACAGGGGACACTGAAGCTTTCTTT CASGLTGDTEAFF NA TRBJ1-1 TRBD1 TRBV12-5 13
TGTGCCAGCAGCCAGGGACTGCTAACCCTTCGGGAGCCCCAGCATTTT CASSQGLLTLREPQHF NA TRBJ1-5 NA TRBV5-8 16
TGTGCCACCAGCAGAGATAGACAGGGAGGTTCACCCCTCCACTTT CATSRDRQGGSPLHF NA TRBJ1-6 TRBD1 TRBV15 15